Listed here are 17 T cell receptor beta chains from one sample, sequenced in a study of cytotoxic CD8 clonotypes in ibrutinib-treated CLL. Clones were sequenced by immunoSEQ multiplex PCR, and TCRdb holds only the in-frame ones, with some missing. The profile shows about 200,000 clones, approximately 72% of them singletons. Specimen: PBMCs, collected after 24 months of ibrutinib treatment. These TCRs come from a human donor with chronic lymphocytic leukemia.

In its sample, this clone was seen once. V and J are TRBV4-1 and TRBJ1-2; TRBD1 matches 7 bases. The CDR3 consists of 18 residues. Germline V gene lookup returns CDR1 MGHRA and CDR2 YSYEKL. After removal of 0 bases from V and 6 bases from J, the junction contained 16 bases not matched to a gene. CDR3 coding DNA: TGCGCCAGCAGCCAAGATACCGAGACAGGGTTTAACCCTCATGGCTACACCTTC. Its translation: CASSQDTETGFNPHGYTF.

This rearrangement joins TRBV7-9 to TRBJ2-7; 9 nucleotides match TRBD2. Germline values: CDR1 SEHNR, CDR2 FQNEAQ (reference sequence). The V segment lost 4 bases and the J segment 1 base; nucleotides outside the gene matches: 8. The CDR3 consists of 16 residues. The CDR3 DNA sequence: TGTGCCAGCAGCTCCGTTTCGACTAGCGGATCCTACGAGCAGTACTTC. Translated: CASSSVSTSGSYEQYF.

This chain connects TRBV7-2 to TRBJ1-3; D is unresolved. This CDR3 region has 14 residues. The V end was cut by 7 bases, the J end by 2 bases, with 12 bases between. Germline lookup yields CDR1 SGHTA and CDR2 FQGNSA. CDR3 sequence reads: CASTPQLPGNTIYF. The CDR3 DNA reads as TGTGCCAGCACCCCCCAATTGCCTGGAAACACCATATATTTT. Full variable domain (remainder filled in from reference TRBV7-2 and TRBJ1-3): GAGVSQSPSNKVTEKGKDVELRCDPISGHTALYWYRQSLGQGLEFLIYFQGNSAPDKSGLPSDRFSAERTGGSVSTLTIQRTQQEDSAVYLCASTPQLPGNTIYFGEGSWLTVV.

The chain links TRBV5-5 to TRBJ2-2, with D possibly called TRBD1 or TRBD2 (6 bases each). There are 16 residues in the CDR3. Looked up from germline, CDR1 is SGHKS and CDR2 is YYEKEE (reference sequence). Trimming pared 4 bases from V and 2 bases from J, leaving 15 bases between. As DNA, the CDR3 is TGTGCCAGCAGCCCTATGGGGGGCGTTAACACCGGGGAGCTGTTTTTT. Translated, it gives CASSPMGGVNTGELFF.

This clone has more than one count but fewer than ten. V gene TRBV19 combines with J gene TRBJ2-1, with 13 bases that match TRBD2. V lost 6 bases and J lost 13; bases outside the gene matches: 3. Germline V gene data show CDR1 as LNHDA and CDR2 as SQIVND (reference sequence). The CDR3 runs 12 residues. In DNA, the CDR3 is TGTGCCAGTAGCACTAGCGGGAGGGTTCAGTTCTTC. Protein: CASSTSGRVQFF.

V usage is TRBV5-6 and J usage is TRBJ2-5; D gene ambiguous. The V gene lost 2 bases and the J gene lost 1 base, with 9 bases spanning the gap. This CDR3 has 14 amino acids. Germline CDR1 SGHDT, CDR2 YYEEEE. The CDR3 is CASSLGKFQETQYF. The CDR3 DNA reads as TGTGCCAGCAGCTTAGGGAAATTCCAAGAGACCCAGTACTTC.

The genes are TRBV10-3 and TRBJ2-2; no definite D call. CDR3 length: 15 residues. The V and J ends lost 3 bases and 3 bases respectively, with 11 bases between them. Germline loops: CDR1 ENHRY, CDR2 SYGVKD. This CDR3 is CAISDLVVDTGELFF. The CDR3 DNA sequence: TGTGCCATCAGTGATCTGGTGGTGGACACCGGGGAGCTGTTTTTT.

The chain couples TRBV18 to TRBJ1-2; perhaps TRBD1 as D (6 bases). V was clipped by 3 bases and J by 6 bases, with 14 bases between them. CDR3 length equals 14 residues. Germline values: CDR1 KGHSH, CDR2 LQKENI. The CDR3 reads CASSPPGDFDGYTF. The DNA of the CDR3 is TGTGCCAGCTCACCGCCAGGGGATTTCGATGGCTACACCTTC.

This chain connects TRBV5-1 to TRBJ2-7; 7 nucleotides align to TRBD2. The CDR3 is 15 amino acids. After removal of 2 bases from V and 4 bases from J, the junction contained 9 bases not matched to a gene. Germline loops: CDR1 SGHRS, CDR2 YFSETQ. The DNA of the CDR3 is TGCGCCAGCAGCTTAAGACGGGGGAGGGAATACGAGCAGTACTTC. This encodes CASSLRRGREYEQYF.

CDR3 bases: TGTGCCATCAGCAGGAGCTCCTACGAGCAGTACTTC. It specifies CAISRSSYEQYF. The chain is built from TRBV10-3 and TRBJ2-7, with D hard to call. V was trimmed by 6 bases and J by 0 bases, leaving 6 bases between them. This CDR3 has 12 residues. CDR1 ENHRY and CDR2 SYGVKD come from the germline V gene.

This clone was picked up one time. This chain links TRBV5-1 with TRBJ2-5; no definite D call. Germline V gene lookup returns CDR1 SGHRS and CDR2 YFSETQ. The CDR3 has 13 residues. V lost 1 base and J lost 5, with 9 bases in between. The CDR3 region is CASSLSVRETQYF. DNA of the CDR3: TGCGCCAGCAGCTTGTCAGTCCGGGAGACCCAGTACTTC.

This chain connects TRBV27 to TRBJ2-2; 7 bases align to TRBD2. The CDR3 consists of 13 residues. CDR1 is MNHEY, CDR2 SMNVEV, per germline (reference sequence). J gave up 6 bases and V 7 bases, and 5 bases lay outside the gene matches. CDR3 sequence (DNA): TGTGCCAGCATGCGGGGGTCGGCCGGGGAGCTGTTTTTT. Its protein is CASMRGSAGELFF.

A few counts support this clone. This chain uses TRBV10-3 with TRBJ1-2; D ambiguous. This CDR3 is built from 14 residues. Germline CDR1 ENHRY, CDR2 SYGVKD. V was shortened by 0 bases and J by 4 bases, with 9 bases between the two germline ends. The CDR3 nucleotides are TGTGCCATCAGTGAGTCGAAGCCTAGCTATGGCTACACCTTC. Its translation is CAISESKPSYGYTF.

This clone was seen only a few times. The CDR3 nucleotides read TGTGCCTGTATAGTAAGGGACAGGGGGCCTGGGGAGCAGTACTTC. Translation: CACIVRDRGPGEQYF. V and J are TRBV30 and TRBJ2-7; 12 positions match TRBD1. Germline CDR1 reads GTSNPN; CDR2 reads SVGIG (reference sequence). After removal of 6 bases from V and 7 bases from J, the junction contained 13 bases not matched to a gene. The CDR3 has 15 residues.

CDR3 in amino acids: CAWSVSPGNQPQHF. The CDR3, as DNA: TGTGCCTGGAGTGTCAGTCCTGGGAATCAGCCCCAGCATTTT. The rearrangement joins TRBV30 to TRBJ1-5; D gene uncertain. CDR3 length: 14 amino acids. Trimming took 0 bases from V and 4 from J, leaving 10 bases between them. The germline gives CDR1 GTSNPN, CDR2 SVGIG (reference sequence).

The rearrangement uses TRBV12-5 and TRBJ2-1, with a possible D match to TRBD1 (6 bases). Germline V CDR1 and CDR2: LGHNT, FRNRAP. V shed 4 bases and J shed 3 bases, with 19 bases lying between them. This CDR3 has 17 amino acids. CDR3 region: CASGSPSGQGFYNEQFF. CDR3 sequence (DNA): TGTGCTAGTGGTTCGCCTTCGGGGCAGGGGTTCTACAATGAGCAGTTCTTC.

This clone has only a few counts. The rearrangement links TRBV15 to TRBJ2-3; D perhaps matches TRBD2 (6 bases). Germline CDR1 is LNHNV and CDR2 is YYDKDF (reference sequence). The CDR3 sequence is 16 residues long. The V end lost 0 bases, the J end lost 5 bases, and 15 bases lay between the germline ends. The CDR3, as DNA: TGTGCCACCAGCAGAGATCCCGGGAGAGTAGAAGATACGCAGTATTTT. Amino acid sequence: CATSRDPGRVEDTQYF.